This T cell receptor (beta chain) was captured in a study of cytomegalovirus exposure and HLA in healthy donors. 60 Vbeta and 13 Jbeta primers were used in PCR. Generated by immunoSEQ multiplex PCR, the TCRdb table keeps only in-frame clones and is missing some. The sample carries about 180,000 clones, about three quarters recorded once. Germline loops: CDR1 MNHNY, CDR2 SVGAGI (reference sequence). The ends were cut back, 5 bases at V and 1 base at J, with 14 bases in the middle. This CDR3 region has 15 residues. The receptor's source is a woman aged 45-59 years in good health and CMV-seropositive. The material sequenced was PBMCs. J is TRBJ2-5 and V is TRBV6-6, with D tentatively TRBD1 (5 bases). CDR3 nucleotides: TGTGCCAGCAGTCATGGGTGGCAGGGCCAAGAGACCCAGTACTTC. Encoded protein: CASSHGWQGQETQYF.